This entry lists 20 T cell receptor beta chains sequenced from one sample in a study of cytomegalovirus exposure and HLA in healthy donors. PCR amplification relied on 60 Vbeta primers (plus 13 Jbeta primers). Clones were read by immunoSEQ multiplex PCR, and TCRdb kept only the in-frame ones, dropping some. The sample records about 160,000 clones, around 77% being singletons. Sequences were obtained from PBMCs. These TCRs come from a man aged 55 to 70 in good health and CMV-seronegative.

The chain couples TRBV7-8 to TRBJ2-5; 8 bases map to TRBD2. CDR1 and CDR2 from the germline V gene are SGHVS and FQNEAQ. The trim removed 4 bases at V and 2 bases at J, leaving 9 bases unmatched. CDR3 length: 16 residues. Here the CDR3 DNA reads TGTGCCAGCAGCTCGCGGCGACTAGCGCCTCAAGAGACCCAGTACTTC. This translates into CASSSRRLAPQETQYF.

CDR3: CASRSGQRGLANYGYTF. CDR3 DNA: TGTGCCAGCAGGTCGGGACAGCGAGGCTTAGCTAACTATGGCTACACCTTC. The V call is TRBV27, the J call TRBJ1-2; TRBD1 agrees at 7 bases. V was clipped by 6 bases and J by 0 bases; unmatched bases: 13. This CDR3 has 17 amino acids. Germline V gene sequence: CDR1 MNHEY, CDR2 SMNVEV (reference sequence).

V is TRBV10-3 and J is TRBJ2-7; D might be TRBD1 (5 bases). CDR1 ENHRY and CDR2 SYGVKD come from the germline V gene. V lost 7 bases and J lost 3, with 10 bases in between. The CDR3 is made up of 12 amino acids. This chain's CDR3 is CAINQGSYEQYF. The CDR3 nucleotides read TGTGCCATCAATCAGGGAAGCTACGAGCAGTACTTC.

This chain connects TRBV7-8 to TRBJ2-3; 11 bases map to TRBD2. The CDR3 is 17 residues long. J gave up 5 bases and V 4 bases, and 11 bases lay outside the gene matches. Germline V gene data show CDR1 as SGHVS and CDR2 as FQNEAQ. The CDR3: CASSYRLAGSSGDTQYF. The CDR3 DNA reads as TGTGCCAGCAGCTACCGACTAGCGGGGTCCAGCGGAGATACGCAGTATTTT. Drawing the rest from reference TRBV7-8 and TRBJ2-3, the complete variable domain is GAGVSQSPRYKVAKRGQDVALRCDPISGHVSLFWYQQALGQGPEFLTYFQNEAQLDKSGLPSDRFFAERPEGSVSTLKIQRTQQEDSAVYLCASSYRLAGSSGDTQYFGPGTRLTVL.

V and J are TRBV28 and TRBJ1-2, with TRBD1 matching 12 bases. Per the germline V gene, CDR1 is MDHEN and CDR2 is SYDVKM. Trimming took 6 bases from V and 4 from J; bases not matched to a gene: 6. This CDR3 region has 15 residues. The CDR3 DNA sequence: TGTGCCAGCAGAACCGGGACAGGGGGCCCCTATGGCTACACCTTC. Translation gives CASRTGTGGPYGYTF.

The chain employs TRBV27 and TRBJ1-1; 7 bases align to TRBD1. The CDR3 is 17 amino acids. Trimming at V came to 5 bases and at J to 0 bases, leaving 12 bases not matched to a gene. Germline V gene sequence: CDR1 MNHEY, CDR2 SMNVEV (reference sequence). CDR3 residues: CASSPITGTVMNTEAFF. The CDR3 bases are TGTGCCAGCAGTCCGATCACCGGGACAGTTATGAACACTGAAGCTTTCTTT.

Only a few counts were recorded for this clone. The chain joins TRBV7-2 to TRBJ2-3; TRBD2 is a possible D gene (6 bases). This CDR3 has 17 residues. CDR1 is SGHTA and CDR2 is FQGNSA in the germline V gene. V shed 5 bases and J shed 3 bases, with 21 bases lying between them. CDR3 coding DNA: TGTGCCAGCAGCATCTTGACTAGTCTGAAGCGGACAGATACGCAGTATTTT. Translation: CASSILTSLKRTDTQYF.

The chain uses TRBV29-1 and TRBJ1-1, with 7 bases aligning to TRBD1. Trimming cost V 6 bases and J 1 base; bases outside gene matches: 2. The CDR3 is 12 residues long. Germline V lookup: CDR1 SQVTM, CDR2 ANQGSEA. This CDR3 is CSVWDRNTEAFF. The CDR3 DNA follows: TGCAGCGTCTGGGACAGGAACACTGAAGCTTTCTTT.

The CDR3 DNA reads as TGTGCCATCAGTGAGTTGGGCAGCCTAAATTCACCCCTCCACTTT. Its translation: CAISELGSLNSPLHF. This chain joins TRBV10-3 and TRBJ1-6, with D unclear. CDR3 length: 15 residues. Trimming left V 1 base short and J 7 bases short, with 11 bases between. CDR1 and CDR2 from the germline V gene are ENHRY and SYGVKD.

The rearrangement links TRBV6-5 to TRBJ2-2; 7 nucleotides line up with TRBD1. Germline V lookup: CDR1 MNHEY, CDR2 SVGAGI. Germline trimming cut 0 bases from V and 1 base from J; bases unmatched to any gene: 2. This CDR3 has 16 residues. CDR3 in amino acids: CASSYSRTGNTGELFF. The CDR3 region has the DNA TGTGCCAGCAGTTACTCCAGGACAGGGAACACCGGGGAGCTGTTTTTT.

This chain joins TRBV30 and TRBJ2-1, with TRBD2 matching 8 bases. V trimming: 4 bases; J trimming: 3 bases; junction bases outside the gene matches: 2. The length of the CDR3 is 13 residues. Germline CDR1 is GTSNPN and CDR2 is SVGIG (reference sequence). The CDR3 region has the DNA TGTGCCTGGATGGGGACTAGCTACAATGAGCAGTTCTTC. Translating it yields CAWMGTSYNEQFF.

A note on this clone: The identical CDR3 is also encoded by other nucleotide sequences in the sample. The chain is built from TRBV28 and TRBJ2-3; TRBD2 agrees at 8 bases. The junction had 3 bases not matched to a gene; V was cut back by 3 bases and J by 1 base. The CDR3 is 15 residues long. The germline V gene encodes CDR1 MDHEN and CDR2 SYDVKM. The CDR3 spells CASSFKAGGTDTQYF. The CDR3 DNA reads TGTGCCAGCAGTTTTAAAGCGGGAGGCACAGATACGCAGTATTTT.

The chain links TRBV28 to TRBJ1-2, with D unresolved. Trimming left V 3 bases short and J 7 bases short, with 12 bases between. This CDR3 region has 13 residues. Germline V gene lookup returns CDR1 MDHEN and CDR2 SYDVKM. In DNA form, the CDR3 reads TGTGCCAGCAGTTTCACGCGGGCCCCTGGCTACACCTTC. The encoded protein is CASSFTRAPGYTF.

V is TRBV10-3 and J is TRBJ2-3; D uncertain. Germline values: CDR1 ENHRY, CDR2 SYGVKD. Trimming pared 3 bases from V and 0 bases from J, leaving 10 bases between. This CDR3 comprises 15 residues. CDR3 residues: CAISDQSNSTDTQYF. The DNA of the CDR3 is TGTGCCATCAGTGATCAATCCAATAGCACAGATACGCAGTATTTT.

This clone occurred a few times. This sequence joins TRBV6-1 and TRBJ2-7; a possible D gene is TRBD1 (5 bases). The CDR3 length is 15 residues. In germline, CDR1 is MNHNS, CDR2 SASEGT. Trimming stripped 1 base from V and 2 bases from J, with 12 bases between. The CDR3 sequence: CASSEGTPYPYEQYF. The CDR3 nucleotides are TGTGCCAGCAGTGAAGGGACACCCTACCCCTACGAGCAGTACTTC.

The rearrangement joins TRBV9 to TRBJ2-3; D unclear. The CDR3 runs to 13 residues. Germline V gene sequence: CDR1 SGDLS, CDR2 YYNGEE. V was shortened by 0 bases and J by 4 bases, with 6 bases between the two germline ends. CDR3 residues: CASSVVSSDTQYF. As DNA, the CDR3 is TGTGCCAGCAGCGTAGTAAGCTCAGATACGCAGTATTTT.

The rearrangement joins TRBV7-6 to TRBJ1-2, with 9 bases identical to TRBD1. This CDR3 has 14 residues. With 5 bases clipped from V and 8 bases from J, the junction kept 9 bases outside the gene matches. Looked up from germline, CDR1 is SGHVS and CDR2 is FNYEAQ. CDR3 amino acids: CASSPQGALLGYTF. For the CDR3, the DNA is TGTGCCAGCAGCCCACAGGGGGCGCTTTTGGGCTACACCTTC.

The gene calls are TRBV6-6 and TRBJ2-7, with a possible D match to TRBD2 (6 bases). Trimming shortened V by 0 bases and J by 9 bases, and 15 bases separated the two germline ends. The CDR3 is 14 amino acids. Germline CDR1 and CDR2: MNHNY and SVGAGI (reference sequence). The CDR3 sequence is CASSYSIGQGGQYF. The CDR3 coding sequence is TGTGCCAGCAGTTACTCGATAGGGCAGGGAGGGCAGTACTTC.

The chain recombines TRBV7-2 with TRBJ1-2, with 8 nucleotides matching TRBD1. The CDR3 covers 12 residues. Germline CDR1 SGHTA, CDR2 FQGNSA. Trimming removed 3 bases from V and 9 bases from J; junction bases left unmatched: 3. CDR3 DNA: TGTGCCAGCAGCTTGGACAGGGCTAGCTACACCTTC. It encodes CASSLDRASYTF.

The V and J genes are TRBV7-2 and TRBJ1-2; 9 bases fit TRBD1. The length of the CDR3 is 15 residues. CDR1 is SGHTA, CDR2 FQGNSA, per germline. The junction had 7 bases not matched to a gene; V was cut back by 1 base and J by 7 bases. The chain's CDR3 is CASSLVLGTGSGYTF. CDR3 DNA sequence: TGTGCCAGCAGCTTAGTTCTCGGGACAGGGTCTGGCTACACCTTC.